This T cell receptor (beta chain) was captured in a study of blood T cells in healthy people across ages. Background on the study: Per every two T cells, about one barcoded beta molecule was captured by template switching.

As for this clonotype: The target antigen is unknown. A junction boundary mismatches the germline segment, possibly from a read error.

The study, taken as a whole, reports: A roughly linear age-dependent decrease characterized TCR beta diversity per million T cells. Compared with aged donors, long-lived donors showed fewer expanded clones, suggesting selection.

The CDR3 is 11 residues long. Germline V lookup: CDR1 DFQATT, CDR2 SNEGSKA (reference sequence). PCR was performed a second time for about 7 to 11 cycles using a sample-barcoded 5' primer and a J-beta primer mix. Template switching added a 12-random-nucleotide identifier to every cDNA molecule. TCRdb re-derived calls from the 5' RACE reads in MiXCR, one entry per CDR3 protein. The table shows about 1,400,000 distinct CDR3 sequences, with 35% to 45% occurring only once. The V call is TRBV20-1, the J call TRBJ2-1, with D unresolved. This clonotype originated in a woman between 18 and 29 years old in good health. Sequencing used blood. Here the CDR3 reads CSAPNYNKQFF. The CDR3 coding sequence is TGCAGTGCTCCCAATTACAATAAGCAGTTCTTC.